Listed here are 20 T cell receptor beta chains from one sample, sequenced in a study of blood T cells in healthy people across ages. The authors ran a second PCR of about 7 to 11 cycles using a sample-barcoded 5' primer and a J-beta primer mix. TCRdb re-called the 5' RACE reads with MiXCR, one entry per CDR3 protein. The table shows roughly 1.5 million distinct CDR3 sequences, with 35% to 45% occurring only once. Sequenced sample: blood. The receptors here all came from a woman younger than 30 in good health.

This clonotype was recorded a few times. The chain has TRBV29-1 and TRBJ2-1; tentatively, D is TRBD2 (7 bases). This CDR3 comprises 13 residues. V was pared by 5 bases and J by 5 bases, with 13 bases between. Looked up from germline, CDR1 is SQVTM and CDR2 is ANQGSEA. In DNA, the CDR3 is TGCAGCGTTTTTGCGGGGGCGGACAATGAGCAGTTCTTC. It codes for CSVFAGADNEQFF.

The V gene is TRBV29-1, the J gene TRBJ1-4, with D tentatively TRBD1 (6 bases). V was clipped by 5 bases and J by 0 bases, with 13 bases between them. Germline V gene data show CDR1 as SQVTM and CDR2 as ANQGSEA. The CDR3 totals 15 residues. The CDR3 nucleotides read TGCAGCGTTTGGGACAACTCGCCAACTAATGAAAAACTGTTTTTT. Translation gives CSVWDNSPTNEKLFF.

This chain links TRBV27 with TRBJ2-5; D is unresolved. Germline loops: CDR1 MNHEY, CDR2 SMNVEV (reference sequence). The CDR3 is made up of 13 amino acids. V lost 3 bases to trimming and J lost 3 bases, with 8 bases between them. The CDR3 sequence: CASSFYQEETQYF. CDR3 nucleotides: TGTGCCAGCAGTTTCTATCAAGAAGAGACCCAGTACTTC.

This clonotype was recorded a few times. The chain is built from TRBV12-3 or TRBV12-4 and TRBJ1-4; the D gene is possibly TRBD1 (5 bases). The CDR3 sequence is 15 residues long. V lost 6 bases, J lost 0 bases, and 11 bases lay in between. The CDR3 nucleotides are TGTGCCAGCAGACCGGGACGAGCAACTAATGAAAAACTGTTTTTT. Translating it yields CASRPGRATNEKLFF.

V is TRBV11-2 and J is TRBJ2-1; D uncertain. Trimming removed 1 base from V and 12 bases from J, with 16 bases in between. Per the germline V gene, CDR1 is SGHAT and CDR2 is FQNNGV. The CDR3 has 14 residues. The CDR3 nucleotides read TGTGCCAGCAGCTTAGTGGGCGGCCCTTCTGTGCAGTTCTTC. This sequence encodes CASSLVGGPSVQFF.

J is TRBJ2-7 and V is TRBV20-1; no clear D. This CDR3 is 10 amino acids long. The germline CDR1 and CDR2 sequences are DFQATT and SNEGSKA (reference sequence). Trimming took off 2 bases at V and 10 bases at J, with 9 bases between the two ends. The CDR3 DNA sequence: TGCAGTGCTAGAATCGGGCGCCAGTACTTC. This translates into CSARIGRQYF.

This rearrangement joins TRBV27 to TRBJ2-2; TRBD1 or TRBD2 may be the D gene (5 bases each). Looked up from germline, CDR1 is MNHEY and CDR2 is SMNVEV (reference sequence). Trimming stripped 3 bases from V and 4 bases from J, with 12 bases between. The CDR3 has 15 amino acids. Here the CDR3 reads CASSFGQGRTGELFF. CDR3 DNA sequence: TGTGCCAGCAGTTTTGGCCAGGGACGCACCGGGGAGCTGTTTTTT.

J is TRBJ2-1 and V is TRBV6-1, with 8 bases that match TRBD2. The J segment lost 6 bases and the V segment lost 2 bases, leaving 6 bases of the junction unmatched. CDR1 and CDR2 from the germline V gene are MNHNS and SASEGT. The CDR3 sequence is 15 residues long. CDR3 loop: CASSESSGGLNEQFF. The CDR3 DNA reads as TGTGCCAGCAGTGAATCGTCGGGGGGGCTCAATGAGCAGTTCTTC.

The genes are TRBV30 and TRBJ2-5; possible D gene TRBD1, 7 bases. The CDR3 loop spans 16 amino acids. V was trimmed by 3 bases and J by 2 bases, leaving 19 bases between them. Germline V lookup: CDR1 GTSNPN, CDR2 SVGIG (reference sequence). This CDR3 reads CAWRRGLAGFQETQYF. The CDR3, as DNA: TGTGCCTGGAGAAGGGGGCTCGCGGGGTTTCAAGAGACCCAGTACTTC.

The CDR3 DNA is TGCAGTGCTAGAGTGGACAGGGCCCTGGGTCAGCCCCAGCATTTT. It codes for CSARVDRALGQPQHF. The gene calls are TRBV20-1 and TRBJ1-5, with 8 bases identical to TRBD1. Germline values: CDR1 DFQATT, CDR2 SNEGSKA (reference sequence). The CDR3 totals 15 residues. V trimming: 1 base; J trimming: 6 bases; junction bases outside the gene matches: 8.

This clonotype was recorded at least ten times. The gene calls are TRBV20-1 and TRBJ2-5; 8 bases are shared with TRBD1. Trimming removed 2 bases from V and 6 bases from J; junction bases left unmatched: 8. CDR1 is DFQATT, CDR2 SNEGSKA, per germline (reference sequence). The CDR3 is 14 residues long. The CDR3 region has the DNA TGCAGTGCTAGATCAGGGGGCGCTGGGAAGACCCAGTACTTC. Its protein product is CSARSGGAGKTQYF.

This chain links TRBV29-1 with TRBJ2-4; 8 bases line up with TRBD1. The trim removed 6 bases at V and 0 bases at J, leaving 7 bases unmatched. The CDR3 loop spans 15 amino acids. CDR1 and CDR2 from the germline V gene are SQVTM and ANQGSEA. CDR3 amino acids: CSVGYRGVAKNIQYF. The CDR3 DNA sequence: TGCAGCGTCGGTTACAGGGGGGTAGCCAAAAACATTCAGTACTTC.

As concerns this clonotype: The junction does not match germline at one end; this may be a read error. DNA for the CDR3: TGTGCCGGGAGTACTGGGACAGCAGCCTACACCTTC. Translated: CAGSTGTAAYTF. The chain recombines TRBV30 with TRBJ1-2; TRBD1 aligns across 7 bases. CDR1 is GTSNPN and CDR2 is SVGIG in the germline V gene (reference sequence). This CDR3 is built from 12 residues.

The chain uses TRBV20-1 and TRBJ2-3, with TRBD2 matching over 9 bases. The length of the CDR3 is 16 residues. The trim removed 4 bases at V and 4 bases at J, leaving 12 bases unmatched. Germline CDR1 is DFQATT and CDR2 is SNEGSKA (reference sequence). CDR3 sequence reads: CSATRTASGVSDTQYF. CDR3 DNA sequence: TGCAGTGCTACCCGAACAGCTAGCGGGGTCTCAGATACGCAGTATTTT.

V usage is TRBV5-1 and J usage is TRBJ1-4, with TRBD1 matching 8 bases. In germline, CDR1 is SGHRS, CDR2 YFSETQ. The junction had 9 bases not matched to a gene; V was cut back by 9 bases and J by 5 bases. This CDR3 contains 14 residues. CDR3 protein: CATRPDRANEKLFF. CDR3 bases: TGCGCCACCAGACCGGACAGGGCAAATGAAAAACTGTTTTTT.

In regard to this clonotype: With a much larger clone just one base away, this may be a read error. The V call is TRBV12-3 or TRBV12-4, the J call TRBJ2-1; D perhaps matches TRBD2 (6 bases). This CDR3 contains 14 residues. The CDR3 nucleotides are TGTGCCAGCAGTGTAGCGCAGGGAGGCTTTGAGCAGTTCTTC. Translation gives CASSVAQGGFEQFF.

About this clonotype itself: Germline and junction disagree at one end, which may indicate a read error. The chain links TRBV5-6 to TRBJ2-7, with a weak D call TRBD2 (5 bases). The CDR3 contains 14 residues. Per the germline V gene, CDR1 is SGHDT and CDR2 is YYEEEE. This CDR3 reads CASSLGGPSYGQYF. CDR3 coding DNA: TGTGCCAGCAGCCTCGGCGGGCCCTCCTACGGGCAGTACTTC.

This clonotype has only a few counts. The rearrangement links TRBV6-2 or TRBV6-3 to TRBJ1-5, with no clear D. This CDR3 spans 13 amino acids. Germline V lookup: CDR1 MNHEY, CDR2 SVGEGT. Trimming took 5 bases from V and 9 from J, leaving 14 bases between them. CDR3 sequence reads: CASSPRTHGPQHF. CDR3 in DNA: TGTGCCAGCAGTCCACGGACCCATGGGCCCCAGCATTTT.

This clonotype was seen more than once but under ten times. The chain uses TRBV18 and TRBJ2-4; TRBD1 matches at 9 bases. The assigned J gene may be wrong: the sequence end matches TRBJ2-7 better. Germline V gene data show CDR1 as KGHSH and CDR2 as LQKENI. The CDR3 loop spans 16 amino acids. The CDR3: CASSPPGQGKSDEQYF. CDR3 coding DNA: TGTGCCAGCTCACCACCGGGACAGGGAAAGTCCGACGAGCAGTACTTC.

The CDR3 bases are TGTGCCACCAGCAGGACTAGCGGGGTCAACAATGAGCAGTTCTTC. Translated, it gives CATSRTSGVNNEQFF. The chain combines TRBV15 with TRBJ2-1; 11 bases align to TRBD2. The CDR3 length is 15 residues. Germline trimming cut 3 bases from V and 5 bases from J; bases unmatched to any gene: 3. CDR1 and CDR2 (germline): LNHNV, YYDKDF (reference sequence).